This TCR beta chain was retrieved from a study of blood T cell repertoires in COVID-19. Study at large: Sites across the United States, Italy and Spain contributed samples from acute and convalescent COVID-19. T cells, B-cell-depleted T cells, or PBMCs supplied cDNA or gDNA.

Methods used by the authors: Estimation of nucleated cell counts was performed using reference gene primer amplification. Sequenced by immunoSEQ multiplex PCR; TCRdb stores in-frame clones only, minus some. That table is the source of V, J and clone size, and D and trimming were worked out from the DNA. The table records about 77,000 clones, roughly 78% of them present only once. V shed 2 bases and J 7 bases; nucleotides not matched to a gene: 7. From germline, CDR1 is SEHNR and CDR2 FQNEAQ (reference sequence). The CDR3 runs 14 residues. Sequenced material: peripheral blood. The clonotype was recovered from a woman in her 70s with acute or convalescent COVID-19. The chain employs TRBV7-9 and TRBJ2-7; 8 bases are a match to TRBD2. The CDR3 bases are TGTGCCAGCAGCTTACGGGGGGGCTACTTAGAGCAGTACTTC. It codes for CASSLRGGYLEQYF.